This TCR beta chain was obtained from a study of regulatory T cells in long-lasting Graves disease. Study-level background: New Graves' disease cases had less than 3 months of antithyroid drugs.

Findings and limits, study-wide: New patients shared around 1,000 public clonotypes, and persistent patients shared more, with around 2,600.

On this clonotype itself: No antigen is known for it.

V dropped 2 bases and J dropped 0 bases, with 8 bases sitting between them. From germline, CDR1 is LNHDA and CDR2 SQIVND (reference sequence). The CDR3 is 15 residues long. Libraries of TCR beta came from iRepertoire HTBI primers plus Arm-PCR of CDR3 regions. TCRdb fed the multiplex PCR reads into MiXCR, producing one record per CDR3 protein. The sample has 350,000 to 550,000 distinct CDR3 sequences, less than 15% seen once. This sample's time point: newly diagnosed GD, antithyroid drugs for less than 3 months. Isolated PBMC RNA provided the starting material for the TCR library. This sample also belongs to another study, concerning T cells in Graves' hyperthyroidism and ophthalmopathy. From that study: These patients, aged 18 to 65, had recently diagnosed hyperthyroidism lasting under 2 months.

The sequencing used peripheral blood mononuclear cells (PBMCs), collected at new diagnosis, from a patient treated with antithyroid drugs. V usage is TRBV19 and J usage is TRBJ2-1; D uncertain. This sequence originates from a woman aged 50 to 60 with Graves disease. DNA of the CDR3: TGTGCCAGTAGTATACAGTTGAGCTCCTACAATGAGCAGTTCTTC. Its protein product is CASSIQLSSYNEQFF. The full variable domain, completed using reference TRBV19 and TRBJ2-1, is DGGITQSPKYLFRKEGQNVTLSCEQNLNHDAMYWYRQDPGQGLRLIYYSQIVNDFQKGDIAEGYSVSREKKESFPLTVTSAQKNPTAFYLCASSIQLSSYNEQFFGPGTRLTVL.